These T cell receptor beta chains were read from a single sample in a study of technical replicates of blood from a handful of donors. Sequencing was performed with immunoSEQ multiplex PCR; in TCRdb, only in-frame clones are kept and a portion is missing. There are more than 65,000 clones in the sample; about 97% occur only once, and 0.18% lies in the top ten. Sequencing was carried out using T cells isolated from PBMCs. The source of these receptors is a human donor in good health. CDR3s include the opening cysteine and the closing phenylalanine or tryptophan. The order of the fields is J gene, clone size, V gene, D gene, CDR3 DNA, CDR3 protein. D genes are given only for firm matches. Rows may omit the clone size; those that give it use once, few, many or a size class.

TRBJ2-7 once TRBV28 - TGTGCCAGCAGAGGGAGGGGGAGCTCCTACGAGCAGTACTTC CASRGRGSSYEQYF
TRBJ2-5 - TRBV30 TRBD1 TGTGCCTGGGCAAGGGGGCGAGAGACCCAGTACTTC CAWARGRETQYF
TRBJ2-1 - TRBV2 - TGTGCCAGCGCCGGGACATCCTCCTACAATGAGCAGTTCTTC CASAGTSSYNEQFF
TRBJ2-4 once TRBV11-3 TRBD1 TGTGCCAGCAGCGCCAGACAGGGACCCAAAAACATTCAGTACTTC CASSARQGPKNIQYF
TRBJ1-1 - TRBV6-5 TRBD1 TGTGCCAGCCGTACGTGGCAGGGGGCAGAAGCTTTCTTT CASRTWQGAEAFF
TRBJ2-5 - TRBV5-1 TRBD2 TGCGCCAGCAGCTTGACCGGGACTAGTGAAGAGACCCAGTACTTC CASSLTGTSEETQYF
TRBJ2-1 - TRBV7-9 TRBD2 TGTGCCAGCAGCTCACTAGCGGGGGTTCTAAATGAGCAGTTCTTC CASSSLAGVLNEQFF
TRBJ1-1 - TRBV15 - TGTGCCACCAGCAGAGTTACAGGGCGCACTGAAGCTTTCTTT CATSRVTGRTEAFF
TRBJ2-3 - TRBV2 TRBD2 TGTGCCAGCAGTGGGACTAGCGGTCTAAGCACAGATACGCAGTATTTT CASSGTSGLSTDTQYF
TRBJ2-5 - TRBV9 - TGTGCCAGCAGCGTAGATGGCAGGGCGGAGGAGACCCAGTACTTC CASSVDGRAEETQYF
TRBJ1-4 - TRBV14 - TGTGCCAGCAGCCAAGAGGGGGGGAGAAAACTGTTTTTT CASSQEGGRKLFF
TRBJ1-3 - TRBV4-1 TRBD1 TGCGCCAGCAGCCAAGGGCCCGGGACAGGGAGGAGAAACACCATATATTTT CASSQGPGTGRRNTIYF
TRBJ2-1 - TRBV5-1 TRBD2 TGCGCCAGCAGCTGGGGGACGGGGGGTTTGGGTGAGCAGTTCTTC CASSWGTGGLGEQFF
TRBJ2-3 - TRBV6-5 - TGTGCCAGCAGTTATGATGTGGGGCACACAGATACGCAGTATTTT CASSYDVGHTDTQYF
TRBJ1-1 - TRBV11-2 - TGTGCCAGCAGCACACAGGAGAACACTGAAGCTTTCTTT CASSTQENTEAFF
TRBJ1-5 - TRBV6-5 - TGTGCCAGCAGTTACTCGACAAGCAATCAGCCCCAGCATTTT CASSYSTSNQPQHF
TRBJ2-1 once TRBV7-9 TRBD2 TGTGCCAGCACCCAGGGATTAGCGGGGGCCTGGGGGCAGTTCTTC CASTQGLAGAWGQFF
TRBJ2-3 - TRBV5-1 TRBD2 TGCGCCAGCAACGCGGGAGTCCGAACAGATACGCAGTATTTT CASNAGVRTDTQYF
TRBJ1-1 - TRBV11-1 - TGTGCCAGCAGCTCATACAGGGCCACTGAAGCTTTCTTT CASSSYRATEAFF
TRBJ2-1 - TRBV5-4 - TGTGCCAGCAGCTTGTTGTCGGCGGACAATGAGCAGTTCTTC CASSLLSADNEQFF
TRBJ2-6 - TRBV27 - TGTGCCAGCAGTTCCTGGCGGGACCCCTCTGGGGCCAACGTCCTGACTTTC CASSSWRDPSGANVLTF
TRBJ2-7 - TRBV27 TRBD2 TGTGCCAGCAGCATACTAGCGGGGGGTCGTGAGCAGTACTTC CASSILAGGREQYF
TRBJ2-5 - TRBV29-1 TRBD1 TGCAGCGTTAGGGACAGGGGAATAGGGAAGACCCAGTACTTC CSVRDRGIGKTQYF
TRBJ1-1 - TRBV25-1 - TGTGCCAGCAATCACGGTAGGGGAACTGAAGCTTTCTTT CASNHGRGTEAFF
TRBJ2-1 - TRBV6-5 - TGTGCCAGCAGTTACTCCAACAATGAGCAGTTCTTC CASSYSNNEQFF
TRBJ2-7 - TRBV29-1 - TGCAGCGCTCTCGAGGGTCGCAAGGCCTACGAGCAGTACTTC CSALEGRKAYEQYF
TRBJ2-3 - TRBV9 TRBD2 TGTGCCAGCAGCATTAGCGGGGGGGTATCGGGAGATACGCAGTATTTT CASSISGGVSGDTQYF
TRBJ2-7 once TRBV4-2 - TGTGCCAGCAGCCAAGATGGAGGACAGTCCTACGAGCAGTACTTC CASSQDGGQSYEQYF
TRBJ2-3 - TRBV27 - TGTGCCAGCAGGAAGGGGGGCACAGATACGCAGTATTTT CASRKGGTDTQYF
TRBJ2-5 - TRBV27 - TGTGCCAGCAGTTCTGAACCGACAGGACAGCGGGAGACCCAGTACTTC CASSSEPTGQRETQYF
TRBJ2-2 once TRBV6-5 TRBD2 TGTGCCAGCAGTTACTCGGGGGCTAGCGGGAGTGGGGAGCTGTTTTTT CASSYSGASGSGELFF
TRBJ2-7 - TRBV7-6 TRBD1 TGTGCCAGCAGCCCGGGGACAGGGGGCCTCGAGCAGTACTTC CASSPGTGGLEQYF
TRBJ2-2 - TRBV27 - TGTGCCAGCAGCTATAATCCCTCCGGGGAGCTGTTTTTT CASSYNPSGELFF
TRBJ1-3 - TRBV6-5 - TGTGCCAGCAGTTACGGGGCGGCAACTGGAAACACCATATATTTT CASSYGAATGNTIYF
TRBJ2-1 - TRBV28 TRBD2 TGTGCCAGCAGTTTGCGTCCGGGAGGCTACAATGAGCAGTTCTTC CASSLRPGGYNEQFF
TRBJ2-2 - TRBV5-1 TRBD1 TGCGCCAGCAGCTTGGGGGACAGGGGAACCGGGGAGCTGTTTTTT CASSLGDRGTGELFF
TRBJ2-7 - TRBV5-1 TRBD1 TGCGCCAGCAGTAACACCAGGGGGACCTCCTACGAGCAGTACTTC CASSNTRGTSYEQYF
TRBJ2-3 - TRBV28 TRBD2 TGTGCCAGCAGTTTTCCCGGACTAGCGGGAGTTACAGATACGCAGTATTTT CASSFPGLAGVTDTQYF
TRBJ2-7 - TRBV5-1 - TGCGCCAGCAGCGACGGCCGGGAGTACTTCTACGAGCAGTACTTC CASSDGREYFYEQYF
TRBJ2-3 - TRBV11-1 - TGTGCCAGCAGCTTACTTAGCACAGATACGCAGTATTTT CASSLLSTDTQYF
TRBJ2-3 - TRBV5-1 TRBD1 TGCGCCAGCAGCCCCGGACAGGGGCCGCCGGCTACGCAGTATTTT CASSPGQGPPATQYF
TRBJ1-5 - TRBV6-5 - TGTGCCAGCAGTCCGCGGGGGAATCAGCCCCAGCATTTT CASSPRGNQPQHF
TRBJ2-7 - TRBV28 TRBD1 TGTGCCAGCAGTTTACCAGGGGGCTCCTACGAGCAGTACTTC CASSLPGGSYEQYF
TRBJ2-3 - TRBV7-9 TRBD1 TGTGCCAGCACCCAATTGGGACAGAGCACAGATACGCAGTATTTT CASTQLGQSTDTQYF
TRBJ2-7 once TRBV6-1 - TGTGCCAGCAGTGAAGCGCGGGCGGGAAGGTACTTC CASSEARAGRYF
TRBJ1-4 - TRBV9 TRBD1 TGTGCCAGCAGCCCCACAAGGGGACAGGGGGCGCAGAAACTGTTTTTT CASSPTRGQGAQKLFF
TRBJ2-7 - TRBV6-4 - TGTGCCAGCAGTCCTTCCGCAGGACAGTCCTACGAGCAGTACTTC CASSPSAGQSYEQYF
TRBJ2-1 - TRBV4-1 - TGCGCCAGCAGCACGCCGACTAGTACCGATGAGCAGTTCTTC CASSTPTSTDEQFF
TRBJ2-7 - TRBV5-1 - TGCGCCAGCAGAGGGGGGGGCGCCTGGTACGAGCAGTACTTC CASRGGGAWYEQYF
TRBJ1-1 - TRBV25-1 - TGTGCCAGCAGTGATTCCGGGGGAGGGAACACTGAAGCTTTCTTT CASSDSGGGNTEAFF
TRBJ2-7 - TRBV13 - TGTGCCAGCAGCTTAAGGGGTGGACAGACTTACGAGCAGTACTTC CASSLRGGQTYEQYF
TRBJ2-1 - TRBV5-8 - TGTGCCAGCAGCTTGGCGGGGTTCTCCTACAATGAGCAGTTCTTC CASSLAGFSYNEQFF
TRBJ2-7 - TRBV6-1 - TGTGCCAGCAGTTCCGCAGGCGAGCAGTACTTC CASSSAGEQYF
TRBJ1-2 - TRBV27 TRBD1 TGTGCCAGCAGGGACAGGGTCACTTACACCTTC CASRDRVTYTF
TRBJ1-2 - TRBV11-2 TRBD1 TGTGCCAGCAGCTTATGGGACAGGTCAAACTATGGCTACACCTTC CASSLWDRSNYGYTF
TRBJ2-7 - TRBV11-2 - TGTGCCAGCAGCTTAGAGGGGGGGCCCTACGAGCAGTACTTC CASSLEGGPYEQYF
TRBJ2-5 - TRBV7-9 TRBD2 TGTGCCAGCAGTCGTCACGGACTAGCGGGACGCCAAGAGACCCAGTACTTC CASSRHGLAGRQETQYF
TRBJ2-6 - TRBV7-2 TRBD2 TGTGCCAGCAGCTTGCGGGAGAGGGCCAACGTCCTGACTTTC CASSLRERANVLTF
TRBJ2-3 - TRBV30 - TGTGCCTGGAAACGGTTGGATACGCAGTATTTT CAWKRLDTQYF